One and the same sample provided the 5 T cell receptor beta chains below, sequenced in a study of shared clonotypes between healthy human individuals. Sequencing was performed with immunoSEQ multiplex PCR; in TCRdb, only in-frame clones are kept and a portion is missing. The table includes about 2.1 million clones, 80% to 95% detected once. Cells designated naive CD8 were CD45RO-negative and were positively selected for CCR7, with terminally differentiated effector memory CD45RA+ cells excluded. Sequenced: naive CD8+ T cells from PBMCs. These receptor sequences come from a man aged 18 to 30 in good health. Some clones in this sample may be carry-over from other donors' samples.

A single count supports this clone. The chain employs TRBV19 and TRBJ2-7; the match to TRBD2 covers 10 bases. Germline-derived CDR1 and CDR2 are LNHDA and SQIVND (reference sequence). The V and J ends lost 2 bases and 3 bases, in that order; junction bases with no gene match: 4. The length of the CDR3 is 15 residues. The CDR3 loop reads CASSIWASGSYEQYF. The DNA for the CDR3 is TGTGCCAGTAGTATATGGGCTAGCGGGAGCTACGAGCAGTACTTC.

There are a few counts of this clone. The chain is built from TRBV7-9 and TRBJ1-1; a weak D match, TRBD1 (5 bases). Trimming took 5 bases from V and 2 from J, leaving 15 bases between them. This CDR3 region has 15 residues. Germline CDR1 SEHNR, CDR2 FQNEAQ (reference sequence). In nucleotides, the CDR3 is TGTGCCAGCAGCGCCCGGGACCCCGGCAACACTGAAGCTTTCTTT. Amino acid sequence: CASSARDPGNTEAFF.

The rearrangement links TRBV7-9 to TRBJ2-7, with D possibly called TRBD1 or TRBD2 (5 bases each). From germline, CDR1 is SEHNR and CDR2 FQNEAQ (reference sequence). The length of the CDR3 is 15 residues. V shed 6 bases and J shed 2 bases, with 17 bases lying between them. The CDR3 DNA is TGTGCCAGCAGACCACCCAGTGGGACCACCTACGAGCAGTACTTC. This codes for CASRPPSGTTYEQYF.

The chain uses TRBV28 and TRBJ2-5, with 10 positions matching TRBD2. J was trimmed by 2 bases and V by 2 bases; bases with no gene match: 11. The germline CDR1 and CDR2 sequences are MDHEN and SYDVKM. The CDR3 is 18 residues long. The CDR3 region is CASSLRTGRLAGQETQYF. CDR3 sequence (DNA): TGTGCCAGCAGTTTAAGGACAGGGAGACTAGCGGGTCAAGAGACCCAGTACTTC.

The V and J genes are TRBV27 and TRBJ2-7; weak D call: TRBD1 (5 bases). The CDR3 runs 14 residues. The germline gives CDR1 MNHEY, CDR2 SMNVEV (reference sequence). With 3 bases removed from V and 2 bases from J, the gap between germline ends came to 11 bases. The CDR3 sequence: CASSFKGLAYEQYF. CDR3 bases: TGTGCCAGCAGTTTTAAGGGGCTAGCCTACGAGCAGTACTTC.